The present entry profiles one T cell receptor beta chain with its context. The clone's antigen remains unknown. There are no base qualities to consult, and no much larger clone falls within one base. This sample is drawn from a study of T cell changes during pregnancy in multiple sclerosis (dated by TCRdb to the late 2010s). Regarding the research as a whole: The study looked at changes in the T cell repertoire across pregnancy in women with multiple sclerosis.

Receptors were amplified or captured by the immunoSEQ multiplex PCR assay. TCRdb provides this immuneACCESS table in a form limited to in-frame rearrangements. Some clones are lacking; in checked studies, under half of them reflect an unresolved V gene, and why the rest are absent is not known. A total of tens of thousands of clones appear in this sample, under 95% of them only once. The ten largest account for about 0.92% of the sample. The CDR3 covers 12 residues, taking in both the cysteine and the phenylalanine. Only CDR3 DNA remains: 36 bases, in frame from the first base. CDR1 and CDR2 (SNHLY, FYNNEI) derive from the germline V gene. V was cut back by 6 bases and J by 7 bases, leaving a gap of 13 bases between them.

The V and J segments used are TRBV2 and TRBJ2-7; the best D guess is TRBD1, with 6 bases matching. The clonotype originates from a female donor with multiple sclerosis, enrolled in a pregnancy study. Sequenced material: peripheral blood, taken in the second trimester of pregnancy. CDR3 protein: CASRETGFEQYF. The sequence in DNA is TGTGCCAGCAGGGAAACAGGGTTTGAGCAGTACTTC.